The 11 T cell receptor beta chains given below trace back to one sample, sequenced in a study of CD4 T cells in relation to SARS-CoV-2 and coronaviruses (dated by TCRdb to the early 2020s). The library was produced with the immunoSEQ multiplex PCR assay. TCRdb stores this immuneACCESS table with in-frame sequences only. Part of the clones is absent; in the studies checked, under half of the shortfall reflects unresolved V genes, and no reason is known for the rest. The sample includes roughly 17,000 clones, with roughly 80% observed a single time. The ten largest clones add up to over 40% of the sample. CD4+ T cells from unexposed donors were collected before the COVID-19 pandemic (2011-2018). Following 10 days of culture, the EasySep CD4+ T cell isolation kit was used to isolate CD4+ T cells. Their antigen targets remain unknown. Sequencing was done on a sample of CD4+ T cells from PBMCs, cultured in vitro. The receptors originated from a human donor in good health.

The CDR3 coding sequence is TGTGCCAGTAGTATCTTTTGGGGGAATACCGGGGAGCTGTTTTTT. The encoded protein is CASSIFWGNTGELFF. The V and J genes are TRBV19 and TRBJ2-2; perhaps D is TRBD1 or TRBD2 (5 bases each). V was pared by 3 bases and J by 5 bases, with 13 bases between. The CDR3 contains 15 residues. CDR1 is LNHDA and CDR2 is SQIVND in the germline V gene (reference sequence).

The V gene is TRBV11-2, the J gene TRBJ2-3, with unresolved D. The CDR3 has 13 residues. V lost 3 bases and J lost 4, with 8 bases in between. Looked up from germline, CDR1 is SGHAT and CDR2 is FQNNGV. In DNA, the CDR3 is TGTGCCAGCAGCTTTGGGCGTTCAGATACGCAGTATTTT. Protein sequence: CASSFGRSDTQYF.

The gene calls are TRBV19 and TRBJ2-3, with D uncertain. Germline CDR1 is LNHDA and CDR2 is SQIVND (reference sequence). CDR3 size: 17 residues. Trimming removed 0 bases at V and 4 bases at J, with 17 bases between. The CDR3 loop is CASSIDMGRKVADTQYF. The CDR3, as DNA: TGTGCCAGTAGTATAGATATGGGTCGGAAAGTCGCAGATACGCAGTATTTT. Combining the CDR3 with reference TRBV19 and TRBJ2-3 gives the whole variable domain DGGITQSPKYLFRKEGQNVTLSCEQNLNHDAMYWYRQDPGQGLRLIYYSQIVNDFQKGDIAEGYSVSREKKESFPLTVTSAQKNPTAFYLCASSIDMGRKVADTQYFGPGTRLTVL.

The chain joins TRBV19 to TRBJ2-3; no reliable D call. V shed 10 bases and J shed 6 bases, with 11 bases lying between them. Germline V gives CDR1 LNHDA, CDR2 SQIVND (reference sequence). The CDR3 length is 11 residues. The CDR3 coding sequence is TGTGCCACACTTTACGCGGATACGCAGTATTTT. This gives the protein CATLYADTQYF.

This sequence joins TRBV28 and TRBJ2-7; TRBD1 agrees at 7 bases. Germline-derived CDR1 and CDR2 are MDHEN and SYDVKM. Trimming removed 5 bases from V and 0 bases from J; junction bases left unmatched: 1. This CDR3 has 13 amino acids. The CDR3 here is CASSRTGSYEQYF. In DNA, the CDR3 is TGTGCCAGCAGTCGGACAGGCTCCTACGAGCAGTACTTC.

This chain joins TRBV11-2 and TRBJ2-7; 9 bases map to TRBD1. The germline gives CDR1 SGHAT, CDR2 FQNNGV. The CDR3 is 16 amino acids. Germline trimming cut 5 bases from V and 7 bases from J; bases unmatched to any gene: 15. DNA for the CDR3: TGTGCCAGCAGCCCCATCTCTGGACAGGGGTCTCGGGAGCAGTACTTC. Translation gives CASSPISGQGSREQYF.

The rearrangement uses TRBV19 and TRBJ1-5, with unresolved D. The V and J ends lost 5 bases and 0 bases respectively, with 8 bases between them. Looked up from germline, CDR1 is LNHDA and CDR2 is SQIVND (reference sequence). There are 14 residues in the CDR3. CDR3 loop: CASSGRDSNQPQHF. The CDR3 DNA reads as TGTGCCAGTAGTGGCAGAGATAGCAATCAGCCCCAGCATTTT.

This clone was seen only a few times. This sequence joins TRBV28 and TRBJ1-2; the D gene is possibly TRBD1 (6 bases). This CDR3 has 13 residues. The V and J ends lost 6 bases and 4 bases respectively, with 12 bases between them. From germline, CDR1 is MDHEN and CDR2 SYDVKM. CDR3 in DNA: TGTGCCAGCAGGGCGGGGGGCAGCTATGGCTACACCTTC. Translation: CASRAGGSYGYTF.

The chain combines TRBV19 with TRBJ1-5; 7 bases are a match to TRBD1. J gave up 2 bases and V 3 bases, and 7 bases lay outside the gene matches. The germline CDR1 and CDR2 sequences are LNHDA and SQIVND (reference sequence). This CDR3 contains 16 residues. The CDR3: CASSIRGTVGNQPQHF. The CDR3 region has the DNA TGTGCCAGTAGTATTCGGGGGACAGTGGGCAATCAGCCCCAGCATTTT.

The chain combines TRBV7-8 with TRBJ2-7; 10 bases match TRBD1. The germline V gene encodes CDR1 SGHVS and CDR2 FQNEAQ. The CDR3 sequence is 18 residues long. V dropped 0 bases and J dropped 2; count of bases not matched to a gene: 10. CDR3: CASSLAVTGGGSAYEQYF. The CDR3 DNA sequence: TGTGCCAGCAGCTTAGCGGTGACAGGGGGCGGGTCAGCCTACGAGCAGTACTTC.

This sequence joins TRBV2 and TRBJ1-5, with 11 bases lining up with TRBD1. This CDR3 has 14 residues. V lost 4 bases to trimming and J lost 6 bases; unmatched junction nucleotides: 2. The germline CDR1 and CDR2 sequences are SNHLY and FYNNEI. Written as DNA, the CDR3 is TGTGCCAGCAGTGGGACAGGGGGCATTCAGCCCCAGCATTTT. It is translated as CASSGTGGIQPQHF. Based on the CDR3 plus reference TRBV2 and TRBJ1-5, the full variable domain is EPEVTQTPSHQVTQMGQEVILRCVPISNHLYFYWYRQILGQKVEFLVSFYNNEISEKSEIFDDQFSVERPDGSNFTLKIRSTKLEDSAMYFCASSGTGGIQPQHFGDGTRLSIL.